One T cell receptor beta chain is described in this entry. This record belongs to a study of T cell changes during pregnancy in multiple sclerosis. The data were produced by immunoSEQ multiplex PCR, yet TCRdb's version contains in-frame clones alone and is incomplete. The sample has 20,000 to 25,000 clones, approximately 90% seen once. The starting material was CD8+ T cells from peripheral blood mononuclear cells, obtained in the first trimester of pregnancy. This receptor was identified in a female donor with multiple sclerosis, enrolled in a pregnancy study.

CDR3 coding DNA: TGTGCAATGAGTAAGCGGAACACCGGGGAGCTGTTTTTT. Translating gives CAMSKRNTGELFF. The gene calls are TRBV2 and TRBJ2-2, with D unresolved. The germline V gene encodes CDR1 SNHLY and CDR2 FYNNEI. The CDR3 covers 13 residues.